A few counts support the clone carrying this TCR beta chain. This specimen comes from a study of CD8+CD57+ T cells in acquired aplastic anemia. Using genomic DNA as the template, TCR beta VDJ and CDR3 profiling was carried out. A single record per CDR3 protein comes from TCRdb applying MiXCR to the reads. The sample holds under 350,000 distinct CDR3 sequences, 45% to 65% seen once. The authors sequenced patients whose flow cytometry had shown CD8+CD57+ cell expansion. The material sequenced was sorted CD4+, CD8+, or CD8+CD57+ T cells (not recorded which) from PBMCs. The sequence was collected from a human donor with aplastic anemia.

CDR3 in amino acids: CAISGTSGSYNEQFF. The CDR3 DNA reads TGTGCCATCAGTGGGACTAGCGGCTCCTACAATGAGCAGTTCTTC. The gene calls are TRBV10-3 and TRBJ2-1; the match to TRBD2 covers 10 bases. J was trimmed by 0 bases and V by 4 bases; bases with no gene match: 0. CDR1 is ENHRY and CDR2 is SYGVKD in the germline V gene. The CDR3 is made up of 15 amino acids.